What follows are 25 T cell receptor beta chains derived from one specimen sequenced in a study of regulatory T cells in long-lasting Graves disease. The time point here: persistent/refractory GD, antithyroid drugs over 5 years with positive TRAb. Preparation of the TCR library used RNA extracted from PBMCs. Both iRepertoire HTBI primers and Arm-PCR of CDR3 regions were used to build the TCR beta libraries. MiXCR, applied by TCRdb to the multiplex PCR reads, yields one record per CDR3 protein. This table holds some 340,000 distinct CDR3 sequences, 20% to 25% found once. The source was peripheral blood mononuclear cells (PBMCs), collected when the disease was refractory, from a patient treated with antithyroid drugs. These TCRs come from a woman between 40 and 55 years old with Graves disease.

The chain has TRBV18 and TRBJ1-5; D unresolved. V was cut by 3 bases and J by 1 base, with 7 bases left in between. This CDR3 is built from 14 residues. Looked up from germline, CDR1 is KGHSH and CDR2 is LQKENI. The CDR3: CASSPPGSNQPQHF. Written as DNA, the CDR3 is TGTGCCAGCTCACCGCCGGGAAGCAATCAGCCCCAGCATTTT.

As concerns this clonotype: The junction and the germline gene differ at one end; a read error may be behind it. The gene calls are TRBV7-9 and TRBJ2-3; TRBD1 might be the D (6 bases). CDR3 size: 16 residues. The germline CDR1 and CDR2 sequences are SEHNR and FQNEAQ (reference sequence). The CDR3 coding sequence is TGTGCCAGCAACTTAAAAGGCACAGGGAGAACAGATACGCAGTATTTT. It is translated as CASNLKGTGRTDTQYF.

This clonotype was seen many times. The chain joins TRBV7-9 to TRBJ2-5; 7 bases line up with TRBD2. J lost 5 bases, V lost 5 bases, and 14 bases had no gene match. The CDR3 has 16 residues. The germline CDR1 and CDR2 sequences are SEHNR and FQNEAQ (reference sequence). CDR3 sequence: CASSLPTRGSPETQYF. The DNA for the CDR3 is TGTGCCAGCAGCCTCCCCACTCGCGGGAGCCCCGAGACCCAGTACTTC.

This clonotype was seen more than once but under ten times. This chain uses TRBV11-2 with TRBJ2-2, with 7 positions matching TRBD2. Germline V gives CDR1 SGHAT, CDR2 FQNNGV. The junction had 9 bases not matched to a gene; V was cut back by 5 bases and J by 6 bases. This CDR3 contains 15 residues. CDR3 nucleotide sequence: TGTGCCAGCAGCCCCCAATTGGCGGGAGCCGGGGAGCTGTTTTTT. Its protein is CASSPQLAGAGELFF.

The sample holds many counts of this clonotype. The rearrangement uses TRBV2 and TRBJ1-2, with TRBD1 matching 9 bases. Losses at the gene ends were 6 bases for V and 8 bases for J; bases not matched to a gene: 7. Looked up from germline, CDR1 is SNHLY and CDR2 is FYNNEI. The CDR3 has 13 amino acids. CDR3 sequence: CASRSGQGGGYTF. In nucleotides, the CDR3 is TGTGCCAGCAGGTCGGGACAGGGTGGCGGCTACACCTTC.

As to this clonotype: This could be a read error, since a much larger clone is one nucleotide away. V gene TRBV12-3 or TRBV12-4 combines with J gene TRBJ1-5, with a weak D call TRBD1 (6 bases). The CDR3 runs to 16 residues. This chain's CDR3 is CAGSQVGAYSNQPQHF. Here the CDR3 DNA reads TGTGCCGGCAGCCAAGTGGGGGCATATAGCAATCAGCCCCAGCATTTT.

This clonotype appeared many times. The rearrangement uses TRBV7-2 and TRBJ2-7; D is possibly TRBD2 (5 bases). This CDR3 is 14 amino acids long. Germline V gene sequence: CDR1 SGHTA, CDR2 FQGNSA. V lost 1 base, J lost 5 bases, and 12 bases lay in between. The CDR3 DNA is TGTGCCAGCAGCTTAGGGTTAGGGAGCCACGAGCAGTACTTC. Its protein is CASSLGLGSHEQYF.

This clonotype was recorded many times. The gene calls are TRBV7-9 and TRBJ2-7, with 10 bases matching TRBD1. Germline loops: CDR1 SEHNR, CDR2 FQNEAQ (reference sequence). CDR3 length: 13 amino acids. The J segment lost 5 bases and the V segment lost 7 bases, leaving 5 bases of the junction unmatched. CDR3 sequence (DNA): TGTGCCAGCACCGGGACAGGGGTAAACGAGCAGTACTTC. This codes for CASTGTGVNEQYF.

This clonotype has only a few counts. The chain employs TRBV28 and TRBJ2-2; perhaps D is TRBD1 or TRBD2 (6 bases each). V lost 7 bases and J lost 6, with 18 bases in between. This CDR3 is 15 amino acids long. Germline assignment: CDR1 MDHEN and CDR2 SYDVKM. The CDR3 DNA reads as TGTGCCAGCAACTCGGGGGACAAGTGGTCCGGGGAGCTGTTTTTT. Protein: CASNSGDKWSGELFF.

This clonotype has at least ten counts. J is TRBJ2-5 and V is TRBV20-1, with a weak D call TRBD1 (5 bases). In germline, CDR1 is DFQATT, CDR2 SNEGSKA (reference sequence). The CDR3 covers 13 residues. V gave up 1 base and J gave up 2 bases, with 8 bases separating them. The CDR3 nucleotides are TGCAGTGCTAGAGTCGACAGACAAGAGACCCAGTACTTC. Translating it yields CSARVDRQETQYF.

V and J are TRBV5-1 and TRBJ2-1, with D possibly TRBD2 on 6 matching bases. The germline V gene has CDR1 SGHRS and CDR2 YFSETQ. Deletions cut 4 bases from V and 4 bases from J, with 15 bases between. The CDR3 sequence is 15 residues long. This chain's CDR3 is CASSPRLVPYNEQFF. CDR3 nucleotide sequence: TGCGCCAGCAGCCCAAGACTAGTCCCGTACAATGAGCAGTTCTTC.

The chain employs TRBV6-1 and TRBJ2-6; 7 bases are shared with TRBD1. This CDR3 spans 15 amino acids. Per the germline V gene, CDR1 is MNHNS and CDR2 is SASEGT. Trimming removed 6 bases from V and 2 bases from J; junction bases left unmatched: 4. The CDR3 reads CASRQTGTGANVLTF. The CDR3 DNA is TGTGCCAGCAGACAGACAGGGACTGGGGCCAACGTCCTGACTTTC.

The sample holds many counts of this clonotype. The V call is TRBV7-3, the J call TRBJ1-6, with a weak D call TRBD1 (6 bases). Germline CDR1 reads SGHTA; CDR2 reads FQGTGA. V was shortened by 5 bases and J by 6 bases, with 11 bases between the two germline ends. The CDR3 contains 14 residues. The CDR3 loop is CASSTGTTNSPLHF. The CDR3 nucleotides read TGTGCCAGCAGCACCGGGACAACTAATTCACCCCTCCACTTT.

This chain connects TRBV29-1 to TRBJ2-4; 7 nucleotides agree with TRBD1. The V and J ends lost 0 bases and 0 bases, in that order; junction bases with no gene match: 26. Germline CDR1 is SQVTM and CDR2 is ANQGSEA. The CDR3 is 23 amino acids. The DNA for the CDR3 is TGCAGCGTTGAAGATCCTCGACAGGGTTCAACTTGGGTCCCCTTAATAGCCAAAAACATTCAGTACTTC. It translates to CSVEDPRQGSTWVPLIAKNIQYF.

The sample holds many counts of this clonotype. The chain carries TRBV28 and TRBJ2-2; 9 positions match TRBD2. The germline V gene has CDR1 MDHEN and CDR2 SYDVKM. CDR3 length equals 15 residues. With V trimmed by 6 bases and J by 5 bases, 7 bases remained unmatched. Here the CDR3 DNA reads TGTGCCAGCAGGAGAGCGGGAGGATTTACCGGGGAGCTGTTTTTT. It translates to CASRRAGGFTGELFF.

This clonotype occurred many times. CDR3 sequence (DNA): TGTGCCAGCAGTTCGGGACACTCGGGCGAGCAGTACTTC. Translated: CASSSGHSGEQYF. This sequence joins TRBV12-3 or TRBV12-4 and TRBJ2-7; possibly TRBD1 for D (6 bases). Deletions cut 4 bases from V and 6 bases from J, with 13 bases between. The CDR3 sequence is 13 residues long.

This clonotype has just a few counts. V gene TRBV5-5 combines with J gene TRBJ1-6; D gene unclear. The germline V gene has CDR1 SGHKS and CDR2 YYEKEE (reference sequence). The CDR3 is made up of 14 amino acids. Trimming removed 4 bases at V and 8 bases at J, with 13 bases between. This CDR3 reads CASSAGIRYSPLHF. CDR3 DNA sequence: TGTGCCAGCAGCGCTGGCATCCGTTATTCACCCCTCCACTTT.

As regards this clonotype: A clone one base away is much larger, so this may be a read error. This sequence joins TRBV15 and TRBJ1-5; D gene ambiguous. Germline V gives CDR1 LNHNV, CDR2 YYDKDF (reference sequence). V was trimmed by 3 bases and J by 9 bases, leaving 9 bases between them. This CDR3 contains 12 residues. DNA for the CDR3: TGTGCCACCAGCAGTGGGTATCGGCCCCAGCATTTT. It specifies CATSSGYRPQHF.

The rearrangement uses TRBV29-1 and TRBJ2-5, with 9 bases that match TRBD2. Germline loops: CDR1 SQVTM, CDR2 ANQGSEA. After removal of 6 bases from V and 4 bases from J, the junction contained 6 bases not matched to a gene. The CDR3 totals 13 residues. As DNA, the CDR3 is TGCAGCGTCCCCCGGACTAGCGTAGAGACCCAGTACTTC. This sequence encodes CSVPRTSVETQYF.

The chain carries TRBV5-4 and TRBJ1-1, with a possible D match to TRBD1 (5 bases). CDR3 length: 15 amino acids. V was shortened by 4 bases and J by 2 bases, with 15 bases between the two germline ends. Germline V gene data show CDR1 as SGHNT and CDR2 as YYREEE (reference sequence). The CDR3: CASSQGTGPNTEAFF. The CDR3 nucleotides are TGTGCCAGCAGCCAAGGGACTGGACCCAACACTGAAGCTTTCTTT.

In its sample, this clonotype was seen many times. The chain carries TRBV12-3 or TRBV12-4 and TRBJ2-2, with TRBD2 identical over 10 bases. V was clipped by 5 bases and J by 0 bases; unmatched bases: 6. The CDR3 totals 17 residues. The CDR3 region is CASSARLAGTNTGELFF. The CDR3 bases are TGTGCCAGCAGTGCCCGACTAGCGGGTACGAACACCGGGGAGCTGTTTTTT.

CDR3 nucleotide sequence: TGTGCCAGCAGTGTATCAGGAACGGGCAGGGCAGATACGCAGTATTTT. This translates into CASSVSGTGRADTQYF. The chain uses TRBV2 and TRBJ2-3; perhaps TRBD1 as D (5 bases). The CDR3 is made up of 16 amino acids. Germline loops: CDR1 SNHLY, CDR2 FYNNEI. V shed 4 bases and J shed 4 bases, with 18 bases lying between them.

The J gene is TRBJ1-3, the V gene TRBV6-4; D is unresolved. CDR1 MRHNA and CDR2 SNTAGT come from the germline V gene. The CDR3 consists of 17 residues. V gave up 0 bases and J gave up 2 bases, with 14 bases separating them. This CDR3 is CASSDSKGLRAGNTIYF. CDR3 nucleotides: TGTGCCAGCAGTGACTCGAAGGGCTTGAGGGCTGGAAACACCATATATTTT.

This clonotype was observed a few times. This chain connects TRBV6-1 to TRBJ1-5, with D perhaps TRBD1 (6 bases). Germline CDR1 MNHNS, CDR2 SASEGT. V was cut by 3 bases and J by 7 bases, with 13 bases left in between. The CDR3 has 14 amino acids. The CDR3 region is CASSDTGLEQPQHF. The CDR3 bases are TGTGCCAGCAGTGATACAGGGTTAGAGCAGCCCCAGCATTTT.

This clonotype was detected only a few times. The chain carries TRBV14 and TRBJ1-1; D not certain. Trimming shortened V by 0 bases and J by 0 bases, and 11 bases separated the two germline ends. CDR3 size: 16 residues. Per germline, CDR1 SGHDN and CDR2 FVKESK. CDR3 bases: TGTGCCAGCAGCCAAGATTGGGGAGCAGTGAACACTGAAGCTTTCTTT. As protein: CASSQDWGAVNTEAFF.